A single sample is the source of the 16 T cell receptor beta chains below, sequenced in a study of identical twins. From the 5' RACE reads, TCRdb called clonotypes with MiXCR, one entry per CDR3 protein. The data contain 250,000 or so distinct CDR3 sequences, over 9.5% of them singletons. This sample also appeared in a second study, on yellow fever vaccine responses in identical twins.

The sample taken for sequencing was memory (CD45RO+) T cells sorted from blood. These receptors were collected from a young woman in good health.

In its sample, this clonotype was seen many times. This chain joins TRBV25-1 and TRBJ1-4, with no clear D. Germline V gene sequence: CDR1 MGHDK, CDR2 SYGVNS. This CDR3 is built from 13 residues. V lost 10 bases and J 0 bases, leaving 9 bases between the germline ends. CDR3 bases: TGTGCCACCCGGAAGGCAACTAATGAAAAACTGTTTTTT. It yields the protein CATRKATNEKLFF.

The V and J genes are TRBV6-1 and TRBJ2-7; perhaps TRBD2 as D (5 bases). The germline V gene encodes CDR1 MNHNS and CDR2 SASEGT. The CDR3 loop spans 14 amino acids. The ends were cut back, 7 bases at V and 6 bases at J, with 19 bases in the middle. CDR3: CASIPSGRASEQYF. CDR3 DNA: TGTGCCAGCATCCCTTCGGGAAGGGCGAGCGAGCAGTACTTC.

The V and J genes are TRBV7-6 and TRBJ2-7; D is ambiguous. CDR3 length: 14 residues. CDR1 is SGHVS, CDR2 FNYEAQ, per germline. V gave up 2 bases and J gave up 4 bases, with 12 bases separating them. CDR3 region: CASSLSAALYEQYF. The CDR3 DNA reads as TGTGCCAGCAGCTTAAGCGCGGCTCTTTACGAGCAGTACTTC.

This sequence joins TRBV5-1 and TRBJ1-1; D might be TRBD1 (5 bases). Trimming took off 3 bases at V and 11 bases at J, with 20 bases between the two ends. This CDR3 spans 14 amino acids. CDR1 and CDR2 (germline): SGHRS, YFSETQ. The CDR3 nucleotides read TGCGCCAGCAGCTCTGACAGCTCTCGAGTTCGGGCTTTCTTT. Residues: CASSSDSSRVRAFF.

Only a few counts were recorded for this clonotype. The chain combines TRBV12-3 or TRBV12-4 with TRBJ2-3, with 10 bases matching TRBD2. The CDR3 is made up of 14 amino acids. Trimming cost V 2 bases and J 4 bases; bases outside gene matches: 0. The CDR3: CASSLLAGADTQYF. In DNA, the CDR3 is TGTGCCAGCAGTTTACTAGCGGGGGCAGATACGCAGTATTTT.

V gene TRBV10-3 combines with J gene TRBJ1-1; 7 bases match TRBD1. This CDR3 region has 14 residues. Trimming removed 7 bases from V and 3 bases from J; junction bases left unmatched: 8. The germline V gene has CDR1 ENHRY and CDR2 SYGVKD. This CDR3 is CAIKRQGGDTEAFF. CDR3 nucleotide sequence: TGTGCCATCAAGAGACAGGGAGGAGACACTGAAGCTTTCTTT.

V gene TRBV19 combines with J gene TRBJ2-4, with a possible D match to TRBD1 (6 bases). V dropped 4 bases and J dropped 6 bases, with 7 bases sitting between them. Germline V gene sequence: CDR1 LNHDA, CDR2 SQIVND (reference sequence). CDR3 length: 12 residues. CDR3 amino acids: CASSTGVNIQYF. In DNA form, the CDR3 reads TGTGCCAGTAGTACAGGGGTAAACATTCAGTACTTC.

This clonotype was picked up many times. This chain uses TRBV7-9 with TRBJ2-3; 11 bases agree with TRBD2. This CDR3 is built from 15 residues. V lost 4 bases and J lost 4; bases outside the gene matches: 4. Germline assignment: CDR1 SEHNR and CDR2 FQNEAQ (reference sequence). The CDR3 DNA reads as TGTGCCAGCAGCTCCGGGACTAGCGGATCAGATACGCAGTATTTT. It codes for CASSSGTSGSDTQYF. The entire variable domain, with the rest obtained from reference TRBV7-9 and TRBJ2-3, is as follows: DTGVSQNPRHKITKRGQNVTFRCDPISEHNRLYWYRQTLGQGPEFLTYFQNEAQLEKSRLLSDRFSAERPKGSFSTLEIQRTEQGDSAMYLCASSSGTSGSDTQYFGPGTRLTVL.

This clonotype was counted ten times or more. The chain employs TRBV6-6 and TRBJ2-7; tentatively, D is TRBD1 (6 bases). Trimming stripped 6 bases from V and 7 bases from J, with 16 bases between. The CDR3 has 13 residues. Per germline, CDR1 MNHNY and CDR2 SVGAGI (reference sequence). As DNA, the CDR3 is TGTGCCAGCAGGCCACAGGGTTTGTGGGAGCAGTACTTC. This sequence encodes CASRPQGLWEQYF.

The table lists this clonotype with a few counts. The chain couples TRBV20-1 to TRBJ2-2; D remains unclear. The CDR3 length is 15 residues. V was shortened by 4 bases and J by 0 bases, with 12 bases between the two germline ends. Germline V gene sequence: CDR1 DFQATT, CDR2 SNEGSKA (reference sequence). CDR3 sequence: CSATSLGPNTGELFF. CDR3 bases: TGCAGTGCTACCTCCCTAGGTCCGAACACCGGGGAGCTGTTTTTT.

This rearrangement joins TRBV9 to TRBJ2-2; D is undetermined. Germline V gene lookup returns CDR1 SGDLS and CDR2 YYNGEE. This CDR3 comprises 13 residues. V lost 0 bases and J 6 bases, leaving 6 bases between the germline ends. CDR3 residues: CASSVAQAGELFF. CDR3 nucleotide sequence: TGTGCCAGCAGCGTAGCTCAGGCCGGGGAGCTGTTTTTT.

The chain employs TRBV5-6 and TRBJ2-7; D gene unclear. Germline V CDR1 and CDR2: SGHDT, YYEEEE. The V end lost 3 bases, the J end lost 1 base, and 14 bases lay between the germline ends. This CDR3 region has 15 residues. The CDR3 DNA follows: TGTGCCAGCAGCTACAGTTTAGGACCATCCTACGAGCAGTACTTC. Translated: CASSYSLGPSYEQYF.

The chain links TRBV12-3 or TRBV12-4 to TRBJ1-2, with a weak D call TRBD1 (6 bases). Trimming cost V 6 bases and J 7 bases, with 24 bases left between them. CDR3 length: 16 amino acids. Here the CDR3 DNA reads TGTGCCAGCAGAATCAGGGGAGCCGGATCCTCCTCTGGCTACACCTTC. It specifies CASRIRGAGSSSGYTF.

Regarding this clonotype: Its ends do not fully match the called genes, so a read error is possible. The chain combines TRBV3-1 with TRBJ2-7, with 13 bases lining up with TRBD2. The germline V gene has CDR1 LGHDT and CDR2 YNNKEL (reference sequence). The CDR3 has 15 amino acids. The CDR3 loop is CASCQKTSGRYEQYF. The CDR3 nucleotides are TGTGCCAGCTGCCAAAAGACTAGCGGGAGGTACGAGCAGTACTTC.

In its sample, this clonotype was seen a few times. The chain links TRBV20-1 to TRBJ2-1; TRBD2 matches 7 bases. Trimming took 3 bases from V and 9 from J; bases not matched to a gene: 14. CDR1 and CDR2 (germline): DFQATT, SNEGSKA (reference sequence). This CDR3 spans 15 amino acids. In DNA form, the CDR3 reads TGCAGTGCTAGTATTACTAGCGTCGGAATGGGTGAGCAGTTCTTC. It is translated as CSASITSVGMGEQFF.

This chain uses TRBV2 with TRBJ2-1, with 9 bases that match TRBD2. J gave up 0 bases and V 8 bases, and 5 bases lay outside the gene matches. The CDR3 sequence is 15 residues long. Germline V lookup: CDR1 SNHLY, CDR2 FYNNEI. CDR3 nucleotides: TGTGCCAGCCAGCGGGGGGCCAGCTCCTACAATGAGCAGTTCTTC. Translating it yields CASQRGASSYNEQFF.